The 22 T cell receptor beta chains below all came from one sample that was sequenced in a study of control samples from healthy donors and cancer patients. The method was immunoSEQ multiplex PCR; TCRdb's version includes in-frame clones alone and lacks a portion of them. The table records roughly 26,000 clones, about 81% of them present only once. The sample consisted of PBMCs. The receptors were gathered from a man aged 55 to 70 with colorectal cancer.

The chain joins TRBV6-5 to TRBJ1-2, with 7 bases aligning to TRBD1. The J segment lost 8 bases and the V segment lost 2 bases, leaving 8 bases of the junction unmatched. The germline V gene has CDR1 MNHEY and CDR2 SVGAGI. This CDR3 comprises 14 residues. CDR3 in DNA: TGTGCCAGCAGTTACGCCCAGGGGGGATACGGCTACACCTTC. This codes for CASSYAQGGYGYTF.

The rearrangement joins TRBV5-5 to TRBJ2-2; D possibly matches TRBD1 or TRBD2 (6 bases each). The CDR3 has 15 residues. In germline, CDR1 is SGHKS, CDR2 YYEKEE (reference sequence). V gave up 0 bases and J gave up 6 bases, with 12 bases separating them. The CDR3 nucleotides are TGTGCCAGCAGCTTGGAGGGGGGATTCGCCGGGGAGCTGTTTTTT. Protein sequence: CASSLEGGFAGELFF.

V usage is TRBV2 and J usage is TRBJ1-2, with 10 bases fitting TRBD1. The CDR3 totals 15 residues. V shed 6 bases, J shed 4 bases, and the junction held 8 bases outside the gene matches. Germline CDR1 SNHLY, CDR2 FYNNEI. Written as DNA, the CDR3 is TGTGCCAGCAGAGGCCGGGACAGGGGTCCCTATGGCTACACCTTC. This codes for CASRGRDRGPYGYTF.

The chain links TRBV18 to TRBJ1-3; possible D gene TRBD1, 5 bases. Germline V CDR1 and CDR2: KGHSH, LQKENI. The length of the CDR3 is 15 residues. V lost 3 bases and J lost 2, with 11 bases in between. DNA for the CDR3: TGTGCCAGCTCACCGAACGGGGACGCTGGAAACACCATATATTTT. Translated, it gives CASSPNGDAGNTIYF.

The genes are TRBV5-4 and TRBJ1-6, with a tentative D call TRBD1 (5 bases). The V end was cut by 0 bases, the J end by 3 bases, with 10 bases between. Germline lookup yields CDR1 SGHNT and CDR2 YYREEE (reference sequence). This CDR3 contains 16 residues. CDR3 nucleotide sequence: TGTGCCAGCAGCTTGGATCGGGACGGCTATAATTCACCCCTCCACTTT. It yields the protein CASSLDRDGYNSPLHF. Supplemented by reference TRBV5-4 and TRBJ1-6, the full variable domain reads ETGVTQSPTHLIKTRGQQVTLRCSSQSGHNTVSWYQQALGQGPQFIFQYYREEENGRGNFPPRFSGLQFPNYSSELNVNALELDDSALYLCASSLDRDGYNSPLHFGNGTRLTVT.

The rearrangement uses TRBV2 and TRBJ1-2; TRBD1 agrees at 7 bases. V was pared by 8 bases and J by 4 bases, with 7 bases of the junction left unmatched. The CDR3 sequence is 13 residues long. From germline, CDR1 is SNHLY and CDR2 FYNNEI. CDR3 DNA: TGTGCCAGCCGGGGGACAGTCCTCTATGGCTACACCTTC. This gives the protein CASRGTVLYGYTF.

As DNA, the CDR3 is TGCAGCGTTGATGGACAGGGAGCTGGCTACACCTTC. Translation gives CSVDGQGAGYTF. The chain couples TRBV29-1 to TRBJ1-2; 8 bases align to TRBD1. This CDR3 has 12 residues. With V trimmed by 3 bases and J by 7 bases, 4 bases remained unmatched. Germline CDR1 SQVTM, CDR2 ANQGSEA.

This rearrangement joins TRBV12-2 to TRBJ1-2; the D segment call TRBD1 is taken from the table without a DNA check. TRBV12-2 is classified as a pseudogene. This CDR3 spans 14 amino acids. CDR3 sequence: CASRNRDPNYGYTF. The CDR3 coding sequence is TGTGCAAGTCGCAACAGGGACCCTAACTATGGCTACACCTTC.

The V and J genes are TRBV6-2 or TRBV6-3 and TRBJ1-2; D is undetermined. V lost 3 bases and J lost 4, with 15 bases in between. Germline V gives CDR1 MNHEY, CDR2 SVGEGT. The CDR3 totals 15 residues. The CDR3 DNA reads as TGTGCCAGCAGTTATGGGTCGGCTCCTCCCTATGGCTACACCTTC. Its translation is CASSYGSAPPYGYTF.

The CDR3 nucleotides are TGTGCCAGTAGTTACAGGGAGAGCAATCAGCCCCAGCATTTT. Residues: CASSYRESNQPQHF. The chain couples TRBV19 to TRBJ1-5; tentatively, D is TRBD1 (6 bases). The CDR3 is 14 residues long. V lost 5 bases and J 1 base, leaving 9 bases between the germline ends. Germline V CDR1 and CDR2: LNHDA, SQIVND (reference sequence).

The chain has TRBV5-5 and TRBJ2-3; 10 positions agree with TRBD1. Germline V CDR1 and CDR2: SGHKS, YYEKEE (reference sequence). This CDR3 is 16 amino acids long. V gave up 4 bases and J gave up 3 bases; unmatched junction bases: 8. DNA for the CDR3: TGTGCCAGCAGCGGGAAGGACAGGGGGGGAACAGATACGCAGTATTTT. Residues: CASSGKDRGGTDTQYF.

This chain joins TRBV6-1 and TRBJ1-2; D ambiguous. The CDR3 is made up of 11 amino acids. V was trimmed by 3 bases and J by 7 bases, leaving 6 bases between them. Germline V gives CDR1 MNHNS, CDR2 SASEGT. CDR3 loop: CASSDGVGYTF. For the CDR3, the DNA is TGTGCCAGCAGTGATGGGGTTGGCTACACCTTC.

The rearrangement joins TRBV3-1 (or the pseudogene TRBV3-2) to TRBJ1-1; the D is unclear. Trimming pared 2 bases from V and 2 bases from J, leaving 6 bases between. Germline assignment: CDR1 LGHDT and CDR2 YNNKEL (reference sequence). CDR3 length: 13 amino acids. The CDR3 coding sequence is TGTGCCAGCAGCCAAAACATTAACACTGAAGCTTTCTTT. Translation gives CASSQNINTEAFF.

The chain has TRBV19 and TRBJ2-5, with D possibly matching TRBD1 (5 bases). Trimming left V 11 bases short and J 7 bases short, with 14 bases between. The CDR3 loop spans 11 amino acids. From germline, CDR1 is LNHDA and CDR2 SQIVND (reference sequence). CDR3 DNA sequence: TGTGCCTCAGGGCCCAAAGGGACCCAGTACTTC. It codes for CASGPKGTQYF.

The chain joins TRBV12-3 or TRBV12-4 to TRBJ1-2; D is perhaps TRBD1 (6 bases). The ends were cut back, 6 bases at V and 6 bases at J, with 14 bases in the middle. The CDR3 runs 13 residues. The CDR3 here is CASSSQGIDGYTF. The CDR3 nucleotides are TGTGCCAGCAGCTCACAGGGCATTGATGGCTACACCTTC.

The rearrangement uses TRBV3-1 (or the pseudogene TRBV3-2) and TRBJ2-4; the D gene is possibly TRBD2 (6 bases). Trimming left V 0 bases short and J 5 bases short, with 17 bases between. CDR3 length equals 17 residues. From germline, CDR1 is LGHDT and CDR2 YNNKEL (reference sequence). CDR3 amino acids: CASSQEWGWEDQNIQYF. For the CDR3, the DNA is TGTGCCAGCAGCCAAGAATGGGGGTGGGAGGACCAAAACATTCAGTACTTC.

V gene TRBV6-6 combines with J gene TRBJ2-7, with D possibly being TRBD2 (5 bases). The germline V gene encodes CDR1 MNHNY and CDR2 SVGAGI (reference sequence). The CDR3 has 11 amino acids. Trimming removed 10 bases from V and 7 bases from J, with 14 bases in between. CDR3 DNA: TGTGCCACCAGCGAGGGCCGGGAGCAGTACGTC. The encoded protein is CATSEGREQYV.

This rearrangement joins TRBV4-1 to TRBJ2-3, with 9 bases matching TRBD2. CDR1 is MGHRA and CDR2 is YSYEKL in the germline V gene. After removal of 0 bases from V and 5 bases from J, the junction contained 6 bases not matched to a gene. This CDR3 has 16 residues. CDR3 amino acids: CASSQELGLARDTQYF. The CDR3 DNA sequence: TGCGCCAGCAGCCAAGAACTGGGACTAGCAAGAGATACGCAGTATTTT.

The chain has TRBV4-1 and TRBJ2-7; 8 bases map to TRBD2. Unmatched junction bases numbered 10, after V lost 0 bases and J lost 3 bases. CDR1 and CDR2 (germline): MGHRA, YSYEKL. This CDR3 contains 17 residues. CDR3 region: CASSQEEAGVSYYEQYF. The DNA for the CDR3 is TGCGCCAGCAGCCAAGAAGAAGCGGGGGTATCCTACTACGAGCAGTACTTC.

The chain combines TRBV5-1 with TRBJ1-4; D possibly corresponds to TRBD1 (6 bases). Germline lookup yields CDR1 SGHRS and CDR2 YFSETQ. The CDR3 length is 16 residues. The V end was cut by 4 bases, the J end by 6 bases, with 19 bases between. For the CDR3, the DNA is TGCGCCAGCAGCGGCGGGAGCGTTGCAGGGGATGAAAAACTGTTTTTT. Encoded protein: CASSGGSVAGDEKLFF. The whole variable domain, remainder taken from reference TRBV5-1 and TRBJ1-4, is KAGVTQTPRYLIKTRGQQVTLSCSPISGHRSVSWYQQTPGQGLQFLFEYFSETQRNKGNFPGRFSGRQFSNSRSEMNVSTLELGDSALYLCASSGGSVAGDEKLFFGSGTQLSVL.

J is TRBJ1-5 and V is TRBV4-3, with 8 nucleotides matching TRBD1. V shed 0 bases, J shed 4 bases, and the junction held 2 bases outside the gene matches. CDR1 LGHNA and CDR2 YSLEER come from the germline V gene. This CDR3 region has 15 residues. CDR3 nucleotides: TGCGCCAGCAGCCAAGATGGGGACAGGAATCAGCCCCAGCATTTT. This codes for CASSQDGDRNQPQHF.

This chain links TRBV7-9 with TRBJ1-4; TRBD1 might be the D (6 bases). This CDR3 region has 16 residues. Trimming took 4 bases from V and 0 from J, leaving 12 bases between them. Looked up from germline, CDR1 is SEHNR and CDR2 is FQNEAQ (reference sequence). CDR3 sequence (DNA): TGTGCCAGCAGCTCCCTACAGGGACCAACTAATGAAAAACTGTTTTTT. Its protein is CASSSLQGPTNEKLFF.